The 4 T cell receptor beta chains listed next were all sequenced from one sample in a study of blood T cell repertoires in COVID-19 (dated by TCRdb to the early 2020s). The receptor library was made with the immunoSEQ multiplex PCR assay. TCRdb mirrors the immuneACCESS table, restricted to in-frame sequences. Some clones are absent from its copies; in checked studies, under half trace to an unresolved V gene, and the reason for the others is unknown. This sample gives under 130,000 clones in total; 75% to 90% of them show up just once. In total, the top ten clones hold approximately 31% of the sample. The sample was peripheral blood. The receptors were gathered from a woman aged 80 or over with acute or convalescent COVID-19.

V and J are TRBV5-4 and TRBJ2-6, with 7 bases aligning to TRBD1. The CDR3 spans 14 residues. Germline V gene lookup returns CDR1 SGHNT and CDR2 YYREEE (reference sequence). J gave up 19 bases and V 0 bases, and 13 bases lay outside the gene matches. CDR3 bases: TGTGCCAGCAGCTTGGCCGACAGGGCCCTAACCCCTACTTTC. Encoded protein: CASSLADRALTPTF. The full variable domain, its missing parts supplied by reference TRBV5-4 and TRBJ2-6, is ETGVTQSPTHLIKTRGQQVTLRCSSQSGHNTVSWYQQALGQGPQFIFQYYREEENGRGNFPPRFSGLQFPNYSSELNVNALELDDSALYLCASSLADRALTPTFGAGSRLTVL.

This clone was seen many times. V usage is TRBV27 and J usage is TRBJ1-5; 8 bases match TRBD1. CDR1 is MNHEY, CDR2 SMNVEV, per germline (reference sequence). This CDR3 comprises 16 residues. V dropped 1 base and J dropped 2; count of bases not matched to a gene: 4. The CDR3 region has the DNA TGTGCCAGCAGTTTATTAGGACAGGGACGCAATCAGCCCCAGCATTTT. Its translation: CASSLLGQGRNQPQHF.

The chain combines TRBV6-5 with TRBJ2-5; D is undetermined. This CDR3 is built from 13 residues. V shed 7 bases and J shed 2 bases, with 11 bases lying between them. CDR1 is MNHEY, CDR2 SVGAGI, per germline. The DNA for the CDR3 is TGTGCCAGCACGTGGAGTAGACAAGAGACCCAGTACTTC. Protein sequence: CASTWSRQETQYF.

This rearrangement joins TRBV11-3 to TRBJ1-1, with 8 bases matching TRBD1. From germline, CDR1 is SGHNT and CDR2 YENEEA. J lost 7 bases, V lost 5 bases, and 6 bases had no gene match. CDR3 size: 13 residues. Here the CDR3 DNA reads TGTGCCAGCAGCCCGGGGACAGGACATGAAGCTTTCTTT. This codes for CASSPGTGHEAFF.